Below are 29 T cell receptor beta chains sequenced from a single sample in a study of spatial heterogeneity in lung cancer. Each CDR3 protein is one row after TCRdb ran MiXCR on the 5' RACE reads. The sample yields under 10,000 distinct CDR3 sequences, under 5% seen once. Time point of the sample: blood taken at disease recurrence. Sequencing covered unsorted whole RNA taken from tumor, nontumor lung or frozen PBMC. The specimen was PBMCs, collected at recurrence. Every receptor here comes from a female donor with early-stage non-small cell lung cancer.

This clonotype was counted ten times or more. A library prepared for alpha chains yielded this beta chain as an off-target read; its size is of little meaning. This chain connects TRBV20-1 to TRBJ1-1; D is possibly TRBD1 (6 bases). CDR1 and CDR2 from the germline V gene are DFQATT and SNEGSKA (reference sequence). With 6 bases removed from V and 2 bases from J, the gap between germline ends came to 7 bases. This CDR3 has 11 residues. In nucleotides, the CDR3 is TGCAGTGCGGGACAAAACACTGAAGCTTTCTTT. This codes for CSAGQNTEAFF.

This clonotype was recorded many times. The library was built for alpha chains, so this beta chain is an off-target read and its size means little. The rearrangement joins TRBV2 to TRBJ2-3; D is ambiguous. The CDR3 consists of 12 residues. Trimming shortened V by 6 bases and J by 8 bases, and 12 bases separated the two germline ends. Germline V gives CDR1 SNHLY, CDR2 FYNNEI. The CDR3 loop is CASSSGTFTQYF. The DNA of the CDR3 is TGTGCCAGCAGCTCTGGCACCTTTACGCAGTATTTT.

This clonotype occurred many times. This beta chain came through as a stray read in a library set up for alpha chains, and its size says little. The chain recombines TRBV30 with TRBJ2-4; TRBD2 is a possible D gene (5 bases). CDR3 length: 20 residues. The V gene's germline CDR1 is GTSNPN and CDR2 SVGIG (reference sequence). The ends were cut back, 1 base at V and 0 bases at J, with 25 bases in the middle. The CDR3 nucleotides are TGTGCCTGGAGTGAGGGTCTCGGACTTCGCCGCGATTTAGCCAAAAACATTCAGTACTTC. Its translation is CAWSEGLGLRRDLAKNIQYF.

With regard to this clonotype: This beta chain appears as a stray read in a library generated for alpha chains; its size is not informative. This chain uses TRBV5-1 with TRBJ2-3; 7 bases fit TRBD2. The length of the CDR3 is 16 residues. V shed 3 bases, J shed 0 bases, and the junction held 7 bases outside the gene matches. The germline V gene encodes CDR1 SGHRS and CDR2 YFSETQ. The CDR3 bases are TGCGCCAGCAGCTCGACGGAGCGGGGAAGCACAGATACGCAGTATTTT. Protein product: CASSSTERGSTDTQYF. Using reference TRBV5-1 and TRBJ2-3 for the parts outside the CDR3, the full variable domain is KAGVTQTPRYLIKTRGQQVTLSCSPISGHRSVSWYQQTPGQGLQFLFEYFSETQRNKGNFPGRFSGRQFSNSRSEMNVSTLELGDSALYLCASSSTERGSTDTQYFGPGTRLTVL.

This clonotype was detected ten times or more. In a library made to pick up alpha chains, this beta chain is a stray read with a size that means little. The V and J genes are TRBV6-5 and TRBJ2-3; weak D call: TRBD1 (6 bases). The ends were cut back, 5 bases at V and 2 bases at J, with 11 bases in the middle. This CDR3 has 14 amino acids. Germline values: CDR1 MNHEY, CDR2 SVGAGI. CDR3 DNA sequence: TGTGCCAGCAGTAGGACAGCCTCCACAGATACGCAGTATTTT. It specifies CASSRTASTDTQYF.

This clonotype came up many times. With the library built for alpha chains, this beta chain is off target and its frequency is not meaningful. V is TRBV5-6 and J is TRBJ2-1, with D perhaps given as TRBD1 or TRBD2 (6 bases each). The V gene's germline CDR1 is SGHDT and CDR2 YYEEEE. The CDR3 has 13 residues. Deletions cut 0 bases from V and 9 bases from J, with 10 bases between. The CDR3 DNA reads TGTGCCAGCAGCTTGGAAGGGGGGCCTGAGCAGTTCTTC. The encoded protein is CASSLEGGPEQFF.

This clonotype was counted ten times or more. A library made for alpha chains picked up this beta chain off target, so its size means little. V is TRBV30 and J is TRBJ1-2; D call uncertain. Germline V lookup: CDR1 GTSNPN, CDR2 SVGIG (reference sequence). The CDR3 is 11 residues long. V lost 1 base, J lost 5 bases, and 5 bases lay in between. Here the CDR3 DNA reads TGTGCCTGGAGTGGAAATTATGGCTACACCTTC. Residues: CAWSGNYGYTF. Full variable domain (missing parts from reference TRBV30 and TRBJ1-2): SQTIHQWPATLVQPVGSPLSLECTVEGTSNPNLYWYRQAAGRGLQLLFYSVGIGQISSEVPQNLSASRPQDRQFILSSKKLLLSDSGFYLCAWSGNYGYTFGSGTRLTVV.

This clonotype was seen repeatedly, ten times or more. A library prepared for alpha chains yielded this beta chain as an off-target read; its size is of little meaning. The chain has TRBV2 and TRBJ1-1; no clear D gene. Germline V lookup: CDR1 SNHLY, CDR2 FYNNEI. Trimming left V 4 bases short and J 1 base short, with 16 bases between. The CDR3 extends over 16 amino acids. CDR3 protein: CASSVGSTRANTEAFF. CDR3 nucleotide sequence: TGTGCCAGCAGTGTCGGGTCGACACGCGCGAACACTGAAGCTTTCTTT.

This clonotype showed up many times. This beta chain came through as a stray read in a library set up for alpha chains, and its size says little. In DNA, the CDR3 is TGCAGTGCTAGATTCTCGCGGACCGGCACCGAGCAGTACTTC. Its protein is CSARFSRTGTEQYF. The V call is TRBV20-1, the J call TRBJ2-7, with D unclear. The germline V and J ends were trimmed by 2 bases and 6 bases, with 17 bases remaining between them. The V gene's germline CDR1 is DFQATT and CDR2 SNEGSKA (reference sequence). There are 14 residues in the CDR3.

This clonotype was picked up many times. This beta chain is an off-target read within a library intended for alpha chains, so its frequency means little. DNA for the CDR3: TGTGCCAGCAGCCCCTACGAGGGAGAGACCCAGTACTTC. Its translation: CASSPYEGETQYF. The rearrangement joins TRBV3-1 to TRBJ2-5, with D tentatively TRBD2 (5 bases). Per the germline V gene, CDR1 is LGHDT and CDR2 is YNNKEL (reference sequence). The CDR3 is 13 residues long. V was trimmed by 4 bases and J by 4 bases, leaving 10 bases between them.

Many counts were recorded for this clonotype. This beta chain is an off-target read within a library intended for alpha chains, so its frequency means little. The CDR3 protein is CAEGPARAGTGELFF. CDR3 in DNA: TGTGCCGAGGGCCCGGCGAGGGCGGGCACCGGGGAGCTGTTTTTT. The rearrangement joins TRBV28 to TRBJ2-2, with TRBD2 as a possible D gene (5 bases). The V end was cut by 11 bases, the J end by 4 bases, with 20 bases between. The CDR3 runs to 15 residues. Germline V gene sequence: CDR1 MDHEN, CDR2 SYDVKM. The whole variable domain, remainder taken from reference TRBV28 and TRBJ2-2, is DVKVTQSSRYLVKRTGEKVFLECVQDMDHENMFWYRQDPGLGLRLIYFSYDVKMKEKGDIPEGYSVSREKKERFSLILESASTNQTSMYLCAEGPARAGTGELFFGEGSRLTVL.

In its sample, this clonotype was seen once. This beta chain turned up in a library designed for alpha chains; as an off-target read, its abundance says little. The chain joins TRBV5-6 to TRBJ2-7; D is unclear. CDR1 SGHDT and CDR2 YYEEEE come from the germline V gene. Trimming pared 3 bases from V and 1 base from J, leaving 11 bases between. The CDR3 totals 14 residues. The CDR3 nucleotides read TGTGCCAGCAGCTACCTGTTCGGTTCCTACGAGCAGTACTTC. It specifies CASSYLFGSYEQYF.

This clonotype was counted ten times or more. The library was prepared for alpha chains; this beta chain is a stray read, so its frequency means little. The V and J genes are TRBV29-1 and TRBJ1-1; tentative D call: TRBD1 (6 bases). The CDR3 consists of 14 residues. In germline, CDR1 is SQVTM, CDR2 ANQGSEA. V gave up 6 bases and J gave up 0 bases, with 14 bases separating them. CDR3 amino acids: CSVGSGQLNTEAFF. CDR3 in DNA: TGCAGCGTGGGTTCAGGACAGTTGAACACTGAAGCTTTCTTT. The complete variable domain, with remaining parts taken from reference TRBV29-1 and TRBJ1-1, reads SAVISQKPSRDICQRGTSLTIQCQVDSQVTMMFWYRQQPGQSLTLIATANQGSEATYESGFVIDKFPISRPNLTFSTLTVSNMSPEDSSIYLCSVGSGQLNTEAFFGQGTRLTVV.

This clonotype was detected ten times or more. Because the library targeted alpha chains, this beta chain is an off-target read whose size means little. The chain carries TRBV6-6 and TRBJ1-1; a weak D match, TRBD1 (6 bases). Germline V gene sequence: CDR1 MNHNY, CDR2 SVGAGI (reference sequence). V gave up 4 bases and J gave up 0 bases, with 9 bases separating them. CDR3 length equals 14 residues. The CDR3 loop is CASSSGGMNTEAFF. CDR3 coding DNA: TGTGCCAGCAGTTCGGGGGGCATGAACACTGAAGCTTTCTTT.

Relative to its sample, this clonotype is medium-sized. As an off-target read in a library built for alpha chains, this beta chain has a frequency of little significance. The CDR3 sequence: CSALGPGYYGYGYTF. CDR3 bases: TGCAGTGCTTTGGGACCAGGGTATTATGGCTATGGCTACACCTTC. This chain uses TRBV20-1 with TRBJ1-2, with TRBD1 as a possible D gene (5 bases). Germline CDR1 is DFQATT and CDR2 is SNEGSKA (reference sequence). The ends were cut back, 5 bases at V and 4 bases at J, with 20 bases in the middle. CDR3 length: 15 amino acids.

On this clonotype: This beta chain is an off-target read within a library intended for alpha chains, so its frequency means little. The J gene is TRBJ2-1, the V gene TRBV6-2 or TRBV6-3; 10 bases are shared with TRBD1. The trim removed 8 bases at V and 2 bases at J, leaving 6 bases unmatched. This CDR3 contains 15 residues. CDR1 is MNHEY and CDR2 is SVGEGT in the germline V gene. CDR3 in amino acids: CASGKTGGPYNEQFF. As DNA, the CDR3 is TGTGCCAGCGGCAAGACAGGGGGCCCCTACAATGAGCAGTTCTTC.

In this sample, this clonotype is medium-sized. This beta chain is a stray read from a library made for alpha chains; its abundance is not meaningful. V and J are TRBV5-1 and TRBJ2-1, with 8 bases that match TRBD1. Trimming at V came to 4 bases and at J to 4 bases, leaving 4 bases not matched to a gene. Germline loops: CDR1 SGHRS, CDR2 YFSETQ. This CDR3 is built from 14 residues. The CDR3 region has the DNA TGCGCCAGCAGCGCGGGACAGGATTACAATGAGCAGTTCTTC. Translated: CASSAGQDYNEQFF. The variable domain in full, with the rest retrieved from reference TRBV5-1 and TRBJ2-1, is KAGVTQTPRYLIKTRGQQVTLSCSPISGHRSVSWYQQTPGQGLQFLFEYFSETQRNKGNFPGRFSGRQFSNSRSEMNVSTLELGDSALYLCASSAGQDYNEQFFGPGTRLTVL.

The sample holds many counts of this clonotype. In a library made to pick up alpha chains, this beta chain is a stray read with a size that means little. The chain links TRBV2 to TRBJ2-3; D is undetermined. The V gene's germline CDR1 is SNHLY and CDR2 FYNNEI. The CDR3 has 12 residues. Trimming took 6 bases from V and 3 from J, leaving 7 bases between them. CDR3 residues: CASRWETDTQYF. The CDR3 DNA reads TGTGCCAGCAGGTGGGAAACAGATACGCAGTATTTT.

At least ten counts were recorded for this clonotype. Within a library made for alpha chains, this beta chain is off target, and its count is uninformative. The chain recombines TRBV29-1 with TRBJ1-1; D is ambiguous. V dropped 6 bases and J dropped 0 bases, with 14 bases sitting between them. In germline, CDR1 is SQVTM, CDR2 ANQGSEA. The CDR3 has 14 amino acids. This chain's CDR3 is CSVSVAGMNTEAFF. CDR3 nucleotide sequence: TGCAGCGTCAGTGTCGCGGGGATGAACACTGAAGCTTTCTTT.

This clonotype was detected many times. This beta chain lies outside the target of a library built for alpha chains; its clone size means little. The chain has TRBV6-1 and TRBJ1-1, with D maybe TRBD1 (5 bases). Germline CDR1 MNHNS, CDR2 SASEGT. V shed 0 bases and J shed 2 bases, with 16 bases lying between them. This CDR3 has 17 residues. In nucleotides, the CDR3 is TGTGCCAGCAGTGAAGCGCTAGGTCTTGGGGCCAACACTGAAGCTTTCTTT. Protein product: CASSEALGLGANTEAFF.

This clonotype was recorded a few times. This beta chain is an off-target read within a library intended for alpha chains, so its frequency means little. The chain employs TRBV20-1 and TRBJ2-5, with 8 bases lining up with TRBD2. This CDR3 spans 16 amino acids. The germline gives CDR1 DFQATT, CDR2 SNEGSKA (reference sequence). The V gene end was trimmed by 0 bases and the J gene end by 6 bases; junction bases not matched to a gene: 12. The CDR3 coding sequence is TGCAGTGCTAGAGATCCTTGGCGAGCGGGGGAAAAGACCCAGTACTTC. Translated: CSARDPWRAGEKTQYF.

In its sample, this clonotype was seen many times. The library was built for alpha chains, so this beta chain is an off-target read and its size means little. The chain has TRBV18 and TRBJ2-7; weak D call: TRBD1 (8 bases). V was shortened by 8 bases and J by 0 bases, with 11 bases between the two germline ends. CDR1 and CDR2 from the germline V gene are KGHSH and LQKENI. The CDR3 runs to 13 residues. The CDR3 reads CASTGGVSYEQYF. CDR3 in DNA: TGTGCCAGCACAGGGGGGGTCTCCTACGAGCAGTACTTC.

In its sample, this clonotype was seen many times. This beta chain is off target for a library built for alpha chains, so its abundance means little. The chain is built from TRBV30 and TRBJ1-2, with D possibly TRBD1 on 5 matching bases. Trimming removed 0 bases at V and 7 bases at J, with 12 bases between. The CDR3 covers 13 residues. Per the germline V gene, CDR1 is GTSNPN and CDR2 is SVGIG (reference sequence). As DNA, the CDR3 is TGTGCCTGGAGTGTAGGGGCAACCTCTGGCTACACCTTC. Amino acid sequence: CAWSVGATSGYTF.

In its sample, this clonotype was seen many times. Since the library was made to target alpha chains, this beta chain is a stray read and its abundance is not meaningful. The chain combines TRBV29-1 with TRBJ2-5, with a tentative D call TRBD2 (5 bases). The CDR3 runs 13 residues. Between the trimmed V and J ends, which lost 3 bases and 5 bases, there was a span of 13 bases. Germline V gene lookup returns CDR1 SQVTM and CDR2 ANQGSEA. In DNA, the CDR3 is TGCAGCGTTGACGGGCGGGCAGGCGAGACCCAGTACTTC. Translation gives CSVDGRAGETQYF.

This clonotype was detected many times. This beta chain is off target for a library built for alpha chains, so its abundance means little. For the CDR3, the DNA is TGTGCCAGCAGTTATCGGATAGACACTGAAGCTTTCTTT. Its translation is CASSYRIDTEAFF. V and J are TRBV6-2 or TRBV6-3 and TRBJ1-1; D remains unclear. V was shortened by 3 bases and J by 3 bases, with 8 bases between the two germline ends. There are 13 residues in the CDR3. Germline CDR1 and CDR2: MNHEY and SVGEGT.

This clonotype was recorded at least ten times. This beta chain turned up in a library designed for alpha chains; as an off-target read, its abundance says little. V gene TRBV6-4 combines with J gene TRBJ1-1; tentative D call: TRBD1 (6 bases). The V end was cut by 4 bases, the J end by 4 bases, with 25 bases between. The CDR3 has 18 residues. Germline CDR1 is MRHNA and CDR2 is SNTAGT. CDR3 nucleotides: TGTGCCAGCAGTGCATCAGGGGTGAAGGTGATGATTGGCACTGAAGCTTTCTTT. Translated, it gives CASSASGVKVMIGTEAFF.

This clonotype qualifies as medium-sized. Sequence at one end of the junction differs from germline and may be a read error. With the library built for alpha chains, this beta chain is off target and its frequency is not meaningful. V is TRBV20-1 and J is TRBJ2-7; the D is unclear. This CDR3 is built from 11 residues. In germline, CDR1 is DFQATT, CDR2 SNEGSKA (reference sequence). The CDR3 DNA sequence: TGCAGTGCTAGGGTCTCCTCCGAGCAGTACTTC. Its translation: CSARVSSEQYF.

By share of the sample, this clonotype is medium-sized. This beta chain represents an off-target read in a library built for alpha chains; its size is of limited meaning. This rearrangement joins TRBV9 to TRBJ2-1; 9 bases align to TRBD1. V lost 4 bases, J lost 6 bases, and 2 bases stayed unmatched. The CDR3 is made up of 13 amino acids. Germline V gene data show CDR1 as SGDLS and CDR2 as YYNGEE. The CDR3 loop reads CASSKTGGNEQFF. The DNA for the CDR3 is TGTGCCAGCAGCAAGACAGGGGGCAATGAGCAGTTCTTC.

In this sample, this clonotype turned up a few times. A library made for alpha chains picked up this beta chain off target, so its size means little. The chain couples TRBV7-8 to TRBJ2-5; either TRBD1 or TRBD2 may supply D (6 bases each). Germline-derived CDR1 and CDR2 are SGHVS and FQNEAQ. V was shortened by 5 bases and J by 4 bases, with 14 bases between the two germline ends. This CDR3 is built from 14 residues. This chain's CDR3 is CASSQPRGVETQYF. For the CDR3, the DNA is TGTGCCAGCAGCCAACCTAGGGGGGTAGAGACCCAGTACTTC.